This T cell receptor (beta chain) was sequenced in a study of Graves' ophthalmopathy and Graves' hyperthyroidism. General study points: The authors also found most expanded thyroid clonotypes above 0.001 frequency in blood. This model predicted ophthalmopathy progression (sensitivity roughly 70%, specificity 72.22%). Sensitivity of 85% to 90% and specificity of less than 82% were achieved when a 13-signature model separated ophthalmopathy from stable hyperthyroidism.

This clonotype appeared many times. Antigen unknown. TCR beta CDR3 regions were amplified from RNA transcripts. RT-PCR with HTBI primers came first, then second-round multiplex PCR. TCRdb independently ran MiXCR on the multiplex PCR reads; one entry per CDR3 protein. The sample lists 900,000 to 1,200,000 distinct CDR3 sequences; 35% to 45% were seen once. New diagnoses, under 2 months' duration, and ages 18 to 65 characterized the hyperthyroidism patients. The material sequenced was peripheral blood or thyroid tissue (not recorded which). The sequence was collected from an adult man with Graves' hyperthyroidism.

DNA of the CDR3: TGCGCCAGCAGTGAGTCGATCAGGCCGGGGACTGAAGCTTTCTTT. Amino acid sequence: CASSESIRPGTEAFF. The J gene is TRBJ1-1, the V gene TRBV10-1; no clear D gene. Deletions cut 0 bases from V and 5 bases from J, with 13 bases between. The germline gives CDR1 WNHNN, CDR2 SYGVQD (reference sequence). This CDR3 has 15 residues.